Each of the 4 T cell receptor beta chains below was sequenced from the same sample in a study of T cell repertoires in cytomegalovirus infection. What these receptors recognize is not known. TCRdb re-derived calls from the reads in MiXCR, one entry per CDR3 protein. This table has about half a million distinct CDR3 sequences, approximately 42% appearing once. This sample comprised cultured PBMCs, obtained from culture after CMV antigen stimulation. The receptors were sampled from a human donor in good health (CMV status not recorded). Some clones in this sample may be carry-over from other donors' samples.

The rearrangement joins TRBV7-4 to TRBJ2-3; D not certain. Trimming took 2 bases from V and 3 from J, leaving 9 bases between them. Germline V gene sequence: CDR1 SGHVT, CDR2 SQSDAQ. The CDR3 is 14 residues long. CDR3 DNA sequence: TGTGCCAGCAGCTTAAGTGTCCAGACAGATACGCAGTATTTT. Encoded protein: CASSLSVQTDTQYF.

V and J are TRBV2 and TRBJ1-6; no clear D. Germline CDR1 SNHLY, CDR2 FYNNEI. V lost 3 bases, J lost 7 bases, and 7 bases lay in between. The CDR3 is made up of 13 amino acids. This CDR3 is CASSDGRNSPLHF. Written as DNA, the CDR3 is TGTGCCAGCAGTGATGGGCGAAATTCACCCCTCCACTTT.

This clonotype was counted only a few times. The chain is built from TRBV10-3 and TRBJ1-1; the match to TRBD1 covers 9 bases. The germline gives CDR1 ENHRY, CDR2 SYGVKD. The CDR3 runs 14 residues. V shed 7 bases and J 1 base; nucleotides not matched to a gene: 4. The CDR3 spells CAITVDRGNTEAFF. CDR3 bases: TGTGCCATCACTGTGGACAGGGGGAACACTGAAGCTTTCTTT.

The CDR3 loop reads CASTLGDREVRTIYF. CDR3 nucleotide sequence: TGTGCCAGCACCCTCGGGGACAGGGAAGTACGCACCATATATTTT. This chain links TRBV12-3 or TRBV12-4 with TRBJ1-3; 9 nucleotides agree with TRBD1. CDR3 length equals 15 residues. With 7 bases clipped from V and 9 bases from J, the junction kept 13 bases outside the gene matches.